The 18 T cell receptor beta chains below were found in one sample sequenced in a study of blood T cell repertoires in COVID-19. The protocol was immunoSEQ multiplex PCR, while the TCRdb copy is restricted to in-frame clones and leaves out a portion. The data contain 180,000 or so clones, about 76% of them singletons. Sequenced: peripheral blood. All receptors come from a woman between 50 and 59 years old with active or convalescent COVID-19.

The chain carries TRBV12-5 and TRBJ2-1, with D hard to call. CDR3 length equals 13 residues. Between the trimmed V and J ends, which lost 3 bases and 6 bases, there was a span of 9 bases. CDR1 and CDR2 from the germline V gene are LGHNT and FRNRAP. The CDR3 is CASGFSRGNEQFF. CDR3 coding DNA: TGTGCTAGTGGTTTTTCTAGAGGCAATGAGCAGTTCTTC.

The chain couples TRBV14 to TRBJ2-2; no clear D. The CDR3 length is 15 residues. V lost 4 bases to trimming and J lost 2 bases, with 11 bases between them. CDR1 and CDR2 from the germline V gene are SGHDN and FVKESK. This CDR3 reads CASSLGLRNTGELFF. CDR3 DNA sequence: TGTGCCAGCAGCCTGGGCTTACGAAACACCGGGGAGCTGTTTTTT.

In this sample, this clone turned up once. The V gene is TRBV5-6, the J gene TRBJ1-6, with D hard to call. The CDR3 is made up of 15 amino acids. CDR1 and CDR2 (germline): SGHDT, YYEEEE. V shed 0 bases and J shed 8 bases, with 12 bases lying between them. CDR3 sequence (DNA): TGTGCCAGCAGCTTGGGTCGTTTCGCGTATTCACCCCTCCACTTT. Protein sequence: CASSLGRFAYSPLHF.

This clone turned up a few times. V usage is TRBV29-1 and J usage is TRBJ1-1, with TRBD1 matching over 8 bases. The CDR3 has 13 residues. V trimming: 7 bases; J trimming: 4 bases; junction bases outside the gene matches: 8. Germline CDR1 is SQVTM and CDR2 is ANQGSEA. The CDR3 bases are TGCAGCGCTTCCAGGGGGCAAGGCACTGAAGCTTTCTTT. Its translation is CSASRGQGTEAFF. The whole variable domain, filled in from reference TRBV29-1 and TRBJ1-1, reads SAVISQKPSRDICQRGTSLTIQCQVDSQVTMMFWYRQQPGQSLTLIATANQGSEATYESGFVIDKFPISRPNLTFSTLTVSNMSPEDSSIYLCSASRGQGTEAFFGQGTRLTVV.

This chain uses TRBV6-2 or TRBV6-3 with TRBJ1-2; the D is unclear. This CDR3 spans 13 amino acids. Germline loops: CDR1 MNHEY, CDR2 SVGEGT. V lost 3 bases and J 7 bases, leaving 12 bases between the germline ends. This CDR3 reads CASSYTGDSGYTF. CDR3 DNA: TGTGCCAGCAGTTATACGGGAGACTCTGGCTACACCTTC.

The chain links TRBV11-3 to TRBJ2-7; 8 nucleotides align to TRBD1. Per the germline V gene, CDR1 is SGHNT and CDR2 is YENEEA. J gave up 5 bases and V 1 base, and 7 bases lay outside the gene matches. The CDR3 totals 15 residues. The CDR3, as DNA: TGTGCCAGCAGCTTAGCCCACAGGGGGTTAAACGAGCAGTACTTC. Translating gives CASSLAHRGLNEQYF.

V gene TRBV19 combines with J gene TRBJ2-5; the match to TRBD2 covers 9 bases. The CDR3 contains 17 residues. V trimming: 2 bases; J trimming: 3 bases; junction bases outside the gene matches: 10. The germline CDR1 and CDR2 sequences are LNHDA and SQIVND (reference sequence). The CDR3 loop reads CASSIRLAGVAEETQYF. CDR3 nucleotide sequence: TGTGCCAGTAGTATAAGATTAGCGGGAGTCGCGGAAGAGACCCAGTACTTC.

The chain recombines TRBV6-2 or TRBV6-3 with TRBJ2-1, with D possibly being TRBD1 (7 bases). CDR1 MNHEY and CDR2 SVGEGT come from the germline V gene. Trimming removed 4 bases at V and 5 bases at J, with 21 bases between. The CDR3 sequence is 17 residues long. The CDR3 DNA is TGTGCCAGCAGTTTAGGGGGGTTCGACAGGGCAAACAATGAGCAGTTCTTC. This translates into CASSLGGFDRANNEQFF.

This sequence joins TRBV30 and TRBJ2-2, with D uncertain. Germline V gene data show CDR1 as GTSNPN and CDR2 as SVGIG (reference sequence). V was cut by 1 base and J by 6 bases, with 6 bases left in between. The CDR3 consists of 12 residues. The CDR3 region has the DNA TGTGCCTGGAGTGCCAGGCCCGGGGAGCTGTTTTTT. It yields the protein CAWSARPGELFF. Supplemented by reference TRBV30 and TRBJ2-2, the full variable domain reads SQTIHQWPATLVQPVGSPLSLECTVEGTSNPNLYWYRQAAGRGLQLLFYSVGIGQISSEVPQNLSASRPQDRQFILSSKKLLLSDSGFYLCAWSARPGELFFGEGSRLTVL.

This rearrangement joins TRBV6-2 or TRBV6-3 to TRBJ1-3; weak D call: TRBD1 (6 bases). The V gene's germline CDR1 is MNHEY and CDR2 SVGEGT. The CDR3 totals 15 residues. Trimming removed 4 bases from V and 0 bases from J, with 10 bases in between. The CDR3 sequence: CASSFDRNSGNTIYF. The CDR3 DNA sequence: TGTGCCAGCAGTTTCGACAGGAACTCTGGAAACACCATATATTTT.

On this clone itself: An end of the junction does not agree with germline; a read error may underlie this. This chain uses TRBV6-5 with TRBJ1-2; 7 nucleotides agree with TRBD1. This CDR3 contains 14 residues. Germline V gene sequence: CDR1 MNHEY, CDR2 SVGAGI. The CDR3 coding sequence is TGTGCCAGCAGTGACTCGACAGGGCCCTATGGCTACACCTTC. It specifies CASSDSTGPYGYTF.

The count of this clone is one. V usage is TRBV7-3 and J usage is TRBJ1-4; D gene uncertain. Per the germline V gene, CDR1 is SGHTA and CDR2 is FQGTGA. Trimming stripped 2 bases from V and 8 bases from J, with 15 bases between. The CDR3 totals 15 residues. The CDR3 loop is CASSLAGGPTEKLFF. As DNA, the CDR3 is TGTGCCAGCAGCTTAGCAGGAGGACCTACCGAAAAACTGTTTTTT.

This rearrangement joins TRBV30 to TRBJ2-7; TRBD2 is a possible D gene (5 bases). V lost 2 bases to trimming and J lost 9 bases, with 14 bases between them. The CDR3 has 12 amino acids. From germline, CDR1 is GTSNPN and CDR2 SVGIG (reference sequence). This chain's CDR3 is CAWSKTARGQYF. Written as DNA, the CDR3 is TGTGCCTGGAGTAAGACTGCTCGGGGGCAGTACTTC.

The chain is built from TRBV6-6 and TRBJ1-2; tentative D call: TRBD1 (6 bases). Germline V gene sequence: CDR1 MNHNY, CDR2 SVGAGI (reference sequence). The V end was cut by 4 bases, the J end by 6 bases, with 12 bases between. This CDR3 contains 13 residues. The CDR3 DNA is TGTGCCAGCAGTTTACGGACAGCTGATGGCTACACCTTC. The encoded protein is CASSLRTADGYTF.

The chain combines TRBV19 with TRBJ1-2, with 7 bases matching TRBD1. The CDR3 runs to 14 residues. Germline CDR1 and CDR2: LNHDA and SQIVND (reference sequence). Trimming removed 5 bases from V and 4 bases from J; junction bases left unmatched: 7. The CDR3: CASSSTGIGYGYTF. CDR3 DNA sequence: TGTGCCAGTAGTTCGACAGGGATCGGCTATGGCTACACCTTC.

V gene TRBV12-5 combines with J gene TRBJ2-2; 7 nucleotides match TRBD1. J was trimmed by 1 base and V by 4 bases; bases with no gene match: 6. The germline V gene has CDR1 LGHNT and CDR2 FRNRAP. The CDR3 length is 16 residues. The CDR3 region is CASGSRQGLNTGELFF. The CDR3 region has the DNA TGTGCTAGTGGTTCGAGACAGGGATTGAACACCGGGGAGCTGTTTTTT.

The CDR3 DNA reads TGCGCCAGCAGCCAATCTGAGGGGGGGACCCTCCGAAACATTCAGTACTTC. This sequence encodes CASSQSEGGTLRNIQYF. J is TRBJ2-4 and V is TRBV4-1, with D possibly matching TRBD2 (7 bases). From germline, CDR1 is MGHRA and CDR2 YSYEKL. V was cut by 2 bases and J by 6 bases, with 20 bases left in between. This CDR3 contains 17 residues.

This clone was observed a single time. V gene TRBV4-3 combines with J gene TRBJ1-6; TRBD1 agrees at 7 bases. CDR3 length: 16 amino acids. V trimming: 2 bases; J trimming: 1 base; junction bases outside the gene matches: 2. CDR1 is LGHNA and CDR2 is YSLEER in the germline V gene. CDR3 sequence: CASSQQGGSYNSPLHF. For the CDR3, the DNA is TGCGCCAGCAGCCAACAGGGGGGATCCTATAATTCACCCCTCCACTTT.